This T cell receptor (beta chain) was sequenced for a study of blood T cell repertoires in COVID-19 (dated by TCRdb to the early 2020s). Notes on the research overall: Collaborator samples came from the United States, Italy and Spain and covered acute and convalescent phases of COVID-19. Where available, HLA class I and class II types were taken from metadata supplied by the sample provider and were not determined by assay-based typing. The samples were drawn from two sources: the first 160 participants of the ongoing ImmuneRACE study, and 1,000 to 1,500 subjects contributed by 6 global collaborators. A freely available public database, intended as a resource for researchers studying the immune response to SARS-CoV-2, is where the repertoires were released. The material from the prospective study consisted of cDNA or gDNA derived from T cells, B-cell-depleted T cells, or PBMCs. The dataset comprised deeply sampled blood TCRbeta repertoires from subjects exposed to, actively infected with, or recovered from COVID-19. The sample metadata nearly always contained a de-identified subject ID, COVID-19 status, age in years and sex.

V loses 4 bases at its end and J loses 6 bases; junction bases beyond the gene matches: 6. CDR1 and CDR2, per the germline V gene, are SQVTM and ANQGSEA. Reading from cysteine to phenylalanine, the CDR3 counts 13 amino acids. Only the CDR3 DNA is retained, 39 bases long and in frame from the first base. The collaborating institutions used their own protocols to collect whole blood in K2EDTA tubes. Collaborator samples were shipped for TCRbeta analysis as frozen whole blood, isolated PBMCs, or DNA extracted from either sample type. The immunoSEQ Assay, a bias-controlled multiplex PCR, was used to amplify TCRbeta CDR3 regions from genomic DNA. The original pipeline was this. Within the assay, amplification of reference gene primers was used to estimate how many nucleated cells each sample contained. To quantify the absolute abundance of each unique TCRbeta CDR3 rearrangement, sequence reads were collapsed and filtered. For each sample, productive Simpson clonality was calculated as the square root of Simpson's diversity index across productive rearrangements. TCRdb took this table from immuneACCESS and kept in-frame rearrangements with V and J called. Such tables lack part of the clones; where checked against another copy, unresolved V genes explain under half of the gap, and the rest is unexplained. The V and J calls and clone size are taken from that table; D and trimming were inferred from the DNA. The sample data list more than 70,000 clones, and more than 80% of these were observed just once. The ten largest clones take up 10% of the sample.

With respect to this clone: The antigen it binds to is not known. Per-nucleotide qualities are absent, and no much larger clonotype sits a single base away.

General study outcomes and caveats: Clinical and demographic metadata were provided uncurated, with the amount varying by source and participant.

Sequencing used peripheral blood. The receptor was isolated from a woman in her 70s with acute or convalescent COVID-19. Recombination connected TRBV29-1 to TRBJ1-5, with TRBD1 matching 7 junction bases. The DNA sequence is as follows: TGCAGCGTTGCGACAGGGCAGGGTCAGCCCCAGCATTTT. This yields the protein CSVATGQGQPQHF. Where the CDR3 stops, the reference TRBV29-1 and TRBJ1-5 genes take over; the full variable domain is SAVISQKPSRDICQRGTSLTIQCQVDSQVTMMFWYRQQPGQSLTLIATANQGSEATYESGFVIDKFPISRPNLTFSTLTVSNMSPEDSSIYLCSVATGQGQPQHFGDGTRLSIL.